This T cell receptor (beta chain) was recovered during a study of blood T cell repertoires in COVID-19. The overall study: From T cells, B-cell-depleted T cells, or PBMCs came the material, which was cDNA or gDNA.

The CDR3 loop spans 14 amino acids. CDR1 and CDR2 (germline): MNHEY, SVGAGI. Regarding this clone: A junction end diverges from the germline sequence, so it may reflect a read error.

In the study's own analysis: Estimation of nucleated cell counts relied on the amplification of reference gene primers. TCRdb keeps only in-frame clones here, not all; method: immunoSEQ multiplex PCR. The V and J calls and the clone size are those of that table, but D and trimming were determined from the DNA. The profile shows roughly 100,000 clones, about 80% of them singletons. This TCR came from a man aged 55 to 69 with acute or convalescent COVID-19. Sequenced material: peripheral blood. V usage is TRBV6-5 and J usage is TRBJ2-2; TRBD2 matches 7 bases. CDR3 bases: TGTGCCAGCAGCTGGGGGGGGAACTCCGGGGAGCTGTTTTTT. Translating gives CASSWGGNSGELFF.